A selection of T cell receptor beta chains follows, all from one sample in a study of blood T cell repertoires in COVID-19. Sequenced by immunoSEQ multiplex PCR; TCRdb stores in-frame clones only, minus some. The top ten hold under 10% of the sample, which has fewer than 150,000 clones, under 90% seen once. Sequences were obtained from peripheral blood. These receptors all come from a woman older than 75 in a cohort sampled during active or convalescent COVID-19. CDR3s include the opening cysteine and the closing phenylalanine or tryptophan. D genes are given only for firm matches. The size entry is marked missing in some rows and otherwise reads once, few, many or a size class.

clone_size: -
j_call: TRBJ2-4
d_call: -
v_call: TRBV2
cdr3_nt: TGTGCCAGCACGGTACTCTCGGGCAAAAACATTCAGTACTTC
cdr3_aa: CASTVLSGKNIQYF

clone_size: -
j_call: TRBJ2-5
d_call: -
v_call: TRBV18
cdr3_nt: TGTGCCAGCTCACCACCCCACGGGGAGACCCAGTACTTC
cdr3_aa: CASSPPHGETQYF

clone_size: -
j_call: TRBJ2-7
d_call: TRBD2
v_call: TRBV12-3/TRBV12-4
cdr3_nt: TGTGCCAGCGGCGGGGGTAGCGCCTACGAGCAGTACTTC
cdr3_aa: CASGGGSAYEQYF

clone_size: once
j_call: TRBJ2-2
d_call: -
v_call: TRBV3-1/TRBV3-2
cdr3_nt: TGTGCCAGCAGCCAAATGCAGGGGACCAGGGGCATCGGGGAGCTGTTTTTT
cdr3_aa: CASSQMQGTRGIGELFF

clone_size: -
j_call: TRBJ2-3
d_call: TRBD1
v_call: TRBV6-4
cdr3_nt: TGTGCCAGCAGTCCTAGACAGGGACAGAGAGATACGCAGTATTTT
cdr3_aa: CASSPRQGQRDTQYF

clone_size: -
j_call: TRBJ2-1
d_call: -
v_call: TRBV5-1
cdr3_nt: TGCGCCAGCAGCTTGCGGCGGACAGAAGTCAATGAGCAGTTCTTC
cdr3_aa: CASSLRRTEVNEQFF

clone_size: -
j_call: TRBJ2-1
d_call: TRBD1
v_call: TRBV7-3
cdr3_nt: TGTGCCAGCAGCCCGGGGCCAGGGGGCCATGAGCAGTTCTTC
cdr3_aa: CASSPGPGGHEQFF

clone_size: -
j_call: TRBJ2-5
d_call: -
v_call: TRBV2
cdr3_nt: TGTGCCAGCACGCCACGACAGATCCAAGAGACCCAGTACTTC
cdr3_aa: CASTPRQIQETQYF

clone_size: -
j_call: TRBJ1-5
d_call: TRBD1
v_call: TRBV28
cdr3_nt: TGTGCCAGCAGTATAAAGGGGGCTTGGCCCCAGCATTTT
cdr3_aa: CASSIKGAWPQHF

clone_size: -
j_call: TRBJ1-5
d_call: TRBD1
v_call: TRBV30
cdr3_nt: TGTGCCTGGAGTATTGACAGGGGCAATCAGCCCCAGCATTTT
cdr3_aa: CAWSIDRGNQPQHF

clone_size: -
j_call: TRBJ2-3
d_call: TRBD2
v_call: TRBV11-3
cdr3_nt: TGTGCCAGCAGCTTAGATGGGGCGGCGGGGGGGCGAGATACGCAGTATTTT
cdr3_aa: CASSLDGAAGGRDTQYF

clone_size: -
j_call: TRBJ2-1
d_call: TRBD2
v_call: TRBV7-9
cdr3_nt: TGTGCCAGCAGCTCCCCTTTAGCGGGGGGGTACAATGAGCAGTTCTTC
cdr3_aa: CASSSPLAGGYNEQFF

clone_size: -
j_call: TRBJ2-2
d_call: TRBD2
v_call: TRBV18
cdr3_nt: TGTGCCAGCTCACCCCCCGGGAGGGGTAAAAACACCGGGGAGCTGTTTTTT
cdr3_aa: CASSPPGRGKNTGELFF

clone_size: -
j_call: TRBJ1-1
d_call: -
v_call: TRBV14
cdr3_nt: TGTGCCAGCAGCCGAACGGTCATGAACACTGAAGCTTTCTTT
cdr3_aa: CASSRTVMNTEAFF

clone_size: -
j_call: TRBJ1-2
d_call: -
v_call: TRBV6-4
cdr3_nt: TGTGCCAGCAGTTTACAGGGAACCTATGGCTACACCTTC
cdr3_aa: CASSLQGTYGYTF

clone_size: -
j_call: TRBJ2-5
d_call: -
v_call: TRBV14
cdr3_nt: TGTGCCAGCAGCCAAGATCCGAGAGTGGCAGCGAGGGCGGAGACCCAGTACTTC
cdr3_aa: CASSQDPRVAARAETQYF

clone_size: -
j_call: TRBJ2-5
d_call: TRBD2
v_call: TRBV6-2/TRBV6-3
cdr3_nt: TGTGCCAGCAGTCCCCTGGCAAGGTTCGGGGGGGTTTTGTACGAGACCCAGTACTTC
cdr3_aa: CASSPLARFGGVLYETQYF

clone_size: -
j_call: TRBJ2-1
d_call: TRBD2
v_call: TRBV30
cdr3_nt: TGTGCCTGGTCGCGGGGGGGCCTCCCTATCTACAATGAGCAGTTCTTC
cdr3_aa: CAWSRGGLPIYNEQFF

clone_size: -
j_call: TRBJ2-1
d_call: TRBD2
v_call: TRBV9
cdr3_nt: TGTGCCAGCAGCGTAGAAGGTAGCGGGGACCCCTACAATGAGCAGTTCTTC
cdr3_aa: CASSVEGSGDPYNEQFF

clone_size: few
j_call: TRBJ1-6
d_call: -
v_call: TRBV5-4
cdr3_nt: TGTGCCAGCAGCTCAGGCTATAATTCACCCCTCCACTTT
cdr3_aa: CASSSGYNSPLHF

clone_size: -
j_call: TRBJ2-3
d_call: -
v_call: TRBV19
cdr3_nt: TGTGCCAGTAGGAGATTAGCACAAGATACGCAGTATTTT
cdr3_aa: CASRRLAQDTQYF

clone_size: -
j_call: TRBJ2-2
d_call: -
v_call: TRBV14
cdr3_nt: TGTGCCAGCAGCCAAGAAGTTCGGTGGGGGCGCGCCGGGGAGCTGTTTTTT
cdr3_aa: CASSQEVRWGRAGELFF

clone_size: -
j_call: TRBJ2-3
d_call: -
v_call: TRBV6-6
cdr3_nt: TGTGCCAGCAGGGCCGGGACTCCCTTCACAGATACGCAGTATTTT
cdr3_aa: CASRAGTPFTDTQYF